This TCR beta chain appears in the sequencing data of a study of CD8 T cells in ankylosing spondylitis. Study-wide points: Clones linked to disease, bearing a CD8+ phenotype, were relatively rare in peripheral blood. Several highly homologous variants formed a TCR beta motif that appeared characteristic of ankylosing spondylitis blood.

This clonotype was seen a handful of times. The antigen is undetermined. Generation of TCR beta libraries employed quantitative 5'-RACE incorporating molecular barcodes. TCRdb used MiXCR to reprocess the 5' RACE reads, holding one entry per CDR3 protein. The sample contains 84,000 or so distinct CDR3 sequences, around 26% of which appear only once. The ends were cut back, 4 bases at V and 6 bases at J, with 17 bases in the middle. The CDR3 consists of 15 residues. Germline V gene lookup returns CDR1 SGHRS and CDR2 YFSETQ. This sequence originates from a male donor with ankylosing spondylitis or in good health (not recorded which). Sequenced sample: blood, either unsorted or a sorted T cell fraction (not recorded which). The chain joins TRBV5-1 to TRBJ2-1, with a tentative D call TRBD2 (6 bases). The CDR3 loop is CASSPGVPGPNEQFF. CDR3 sequence (DNA): TGCGCCAGCAGCCCGGGAGTCCCCGGGCCCAATGAGCAGTTCTTC.